This T cell receptor beta chain was found in a study of blood T cell repertoires in COVID-19. As for the study in general: The United States, Italy and Spain provided the acute and convalescent COVID-19 samples.

Those enrolled, adults aged roughly 18 to 90 years, came from around 25 US areas. What the recovered Cohort 3 donors had was two negative PCRs, clearance, or symptom resolution. As originally analysed: By means of reference gene primer amplification, nucleated cell counts were estimated. Assay used: immunoSEQ multiplex PCR; TCRdb lists only in-frame clones, some missing. That table gives V, J and clone size, and the DNA gave D and trimming. The data show about 250,000 clones, about nine tenths seen once. The V gene end was trimmed by 5 bases and the J gene end by 5 bases; junction bases not matched to a gene: 3. Germline V lookup: CDR1 SGHTA, CDR2 FQGNSA. This CDR3 has 13 residues. This clone was counted a few times.

The chain couples TRBV7-2 to TRBJ2-5; 9 bases are shared with TRBD1. The source of this sequence is a man in his forties who had recovered from COVID-19. The sequenced material came from PBMCs or T cells enriched from blood (not recorded which). CDR3 coding DNA: TGTGCCAGCAGCCGGGACAGGGATGAGACCCAGTACTTC. It is translated as CASSRDRDETQYF. Variable domain in full (rest from reference TRBV7-2 and TRBJ2-5): GAGVSQSPSNKVTEKGKDVELRCDPISGHTALYWYRQSLGQGLEFLIYFQGNSAPDKSGLPSDRFSAERTGGSVSTLTIQRTQQEDSAVYLCASSRDRDETQYFGPGTRLLVL.